This TCR beta chain was found in a study of identifying expanded T cells in peripheral blood. No infections or other immune events were documented during collection. This CDR3 is 19 amino acids long. Germline V gives CDR1 LNHDA, CDR2 SQIVND (reference sequence). With 4 bases removed from V and 2 bases from J, the gap between germline ends came to 24 bases. Worth noting for this clone: The antigen remains undetermined.

Study findings and constraints: Variance in clone template counts between approximately 2-week samples significantly increased with total template count across all healthy donors. Technical replicates showed around 1.2 changed clones; approximately 2 weeks 15 to 20; four weeks 19.

Here immunoSEQ multiplex PCR was the method, and the copy in TCRdb shows in-frame clones only, minus some. The sample consists of around 84,000 clones, over 85% of them appearing once. This clonotype was obtained from a person aged 18 to 75 in good health. Input material: blood. The J gene is TRBJ1-5, the V gene TRBV19; D might be TRBD1 (6 bases). CDR3 residues: CASSTPPGDQGIGNQPQHF. DNA of the CDR3: TGTGCCAGTAGTACCCCTCCAGGGGATCAGGGGATAGGCAATCAGCCCCAGCATTTT.